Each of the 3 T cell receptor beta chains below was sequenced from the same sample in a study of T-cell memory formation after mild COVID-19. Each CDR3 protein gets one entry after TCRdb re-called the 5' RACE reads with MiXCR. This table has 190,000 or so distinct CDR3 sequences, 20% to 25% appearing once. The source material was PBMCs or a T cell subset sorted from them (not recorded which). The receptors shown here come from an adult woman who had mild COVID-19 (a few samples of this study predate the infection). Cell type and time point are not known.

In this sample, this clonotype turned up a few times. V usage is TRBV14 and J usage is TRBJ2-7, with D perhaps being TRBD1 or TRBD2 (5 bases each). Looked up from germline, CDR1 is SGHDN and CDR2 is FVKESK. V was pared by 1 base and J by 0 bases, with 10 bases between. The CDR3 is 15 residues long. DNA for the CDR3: TGTGCCAGCAGCCAAGGGCCAGGGAGCTCCTACGAGCAGTACTTC. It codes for CASSQGPGSSYEQYF.

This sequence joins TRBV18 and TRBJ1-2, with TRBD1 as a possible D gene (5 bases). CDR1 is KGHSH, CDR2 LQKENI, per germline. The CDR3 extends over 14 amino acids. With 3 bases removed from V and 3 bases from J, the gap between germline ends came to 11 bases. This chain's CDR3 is CASSPPGGDYGYTF. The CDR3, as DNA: TGTGCCAGCTCACCGCCCGGGGGAGACTATGGCTACACCTTC.

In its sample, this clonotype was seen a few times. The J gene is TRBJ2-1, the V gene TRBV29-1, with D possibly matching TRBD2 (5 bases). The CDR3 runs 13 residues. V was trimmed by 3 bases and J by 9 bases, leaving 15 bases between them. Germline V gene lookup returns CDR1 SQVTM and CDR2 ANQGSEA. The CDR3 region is CSVENPEGAEQFF. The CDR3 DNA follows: TGCAGCGTTGAGAACCCAGAGGGCGCTGAGCAGTTCTTC.